Below, 28 T cell receptor beta chains from the same sample are listed, as sequenced in a study of T-cell memory formation after mild COVID-19 (dated by TCRdb to the early 2020s). The receptor library was made with 5' RACE. The sequencing machine was an Illumina NovaSeq 6000. TCRdb passed the public sequencing reads through fastp at Q25 and MiXCR, retaining productive beta sequences. Entries are consolidated by CDR3 protein sequence, retaining the most common genes and DNA. For this sample there are hundreds of thousands of distinct CDR3 sequences; 15% to 20% appear just once. In total, the top ten clones hold roughly 7.7% of the sample. The sample consisted of PBMCs or a T cell subset sorted from them (not recorded which). Receptors were obtained from an adult woman who had mild COVID-19 (a few samples of this study predate the infection). The sample titles of this study are shuffled in the database, so cell type and time point are left out; the donor was told from shared clones.

This clonotype was detected a few times. At one end, the junction sequence differs from germline, possibly due to a read error. This sequence joins TRBV20-1 and TRBJ2-1; D gene unclear. Germline CDR1 reads DFQATT; CDR2 reads SNEGSKA (reference sequence). There are 10 residues in the CDR3. The CDR3 nucleotides are TGCAGTGCAAGATACAGTGAGCAGTTCTTC. Protein sequence: CSARYSEQFF.

This clonotype was seen only a few times. The chain recombines TRBV27 with TRBJ2-3; TRBD2 matches 9 bases. J lost 5 bases, V lost 4 bases, and 7 bases had no gene match. Germline CDR1 is MNHEY and CDR2 is SMNVEV (reference sequence). The CDR3 extends over 15 amino acids. CDR3 sequence: CASSSLAGEVDTQYF. In nucleotides, the CDR3 is TGTGCCAGCAGTTCCTTAGCGGGAGAGGTAGATACGCAGTATTTT.

A remark on this clonotype: The germline gene is not matched at one end of the junction; a read error may be the cause. This rearrangement joins TRBV20-1 to TRBJ1-5; D unresolved. The CDR3 loop spans 12 amino acids. Germline CDR1 reads DFQATT; CDR2 reads SNEGSKA (reference sequence). The CDR3 region is CSASRGYQLQHF. Here the CDR3 DNA reads TGCAGTGCTAGCCGAGGGTACCAGCTCCAGCATTTT.

This clonotype was seen a few times. The chain couples TRBV5-1 to TRBJ2-7; D not certain. Trimming stripped 2 bases from V and 3 bases from J, with 12 bases between. CDR3 length: 14 residues. From germline, CDR1 is SGHRS and CDR2 YFSETQ. CDR3 in amino acids: CASSFGVGGYEQYF. The DNA of the CDR3 is TGCGCCAGCAGCTTTGGGGTAGGTGGCTACGAGCAGTACTTC.

This clonotype was counted ten times or more. The chain recombines TRBV12-3 or TRBV12-4 with TRBJ2-6; D remains ambiguous. The CDR3 has 15 residues. V dropped 5 bases and J dropped 0 bases, with 8 bases sitting between them. The CDR3 DNA follows: TGTGCCAGCAGTCCCCCTACCTCTGGGGCCAACGTCCTGACTTTC. It is translated as CASSPPTSGANVLTF.

The CDR3 nucleotides read TGTGCCAGCAGCGTAGGTGGGGGCAAAAACATTCAGTACTTC. The encoded protein is CASSVGGGKNIQYF. This rearrangement joins TRBV9 to TRBJ2-4; D may be TRBD1 or TRBD2 (5 bases each). The V gene's germline CDR1 is SGDLS and CDR2 YYNGEE. The CDR3 has 14 amino acids. Deletions cut 0 bases from V and 3 bases from J, with 7 bases between.

This clonotype occurred a few times. This chain joins TRBV7-9 and TRBJ2-1; 9 bases line up with TRBD2. There are 15 residues in the CDR3. CDR1 is SEHNR, CDR2 FQNEAQ, per germline (reference sequence). Unmatched junction bases numbered 5, after V lost 3 bases and J lost 5 bases. The DNA for the CDR3 is TGTGCCAGCAGCTTTGGGACTAGCAGACACAATGAGCAGTTCTTC. It is translated as CASSFGTSRHNEQFF.

This clonotype was counted only a few times. The chain combines TRBV11-2 with TRBJ2-1; a possible D gene is TRBD2 (6 bases). The CDR3 runs to 16 residues. V lost 4 bases and J lost 4, with 17 bases in between. The V gene's germline CDR1 is SGHAT and CDR2 FQNNGV. CDR3 bases: TGTGCCAGCAGCTCAGTGGGGGGTTGGGGATACAATGAGCAGTTCTTC. Its translation: CASSSVGGWGYNEQFF. The full variable domain, completed using reference TRBV11-2 and TRBJ2-1, is EAGVAQSPRYKIIEKRQSVAFWCNPISGHATLYWYQQILGQGPKLLIQFQNNGVVDDSQLPKDRFSAERLKGVDSTLKIQPAKLEDSAVYLCASSSVGGWGYNEQFFGPGTRLTVL.

The V and J genes are TRBV5-1 and TRBJ2-3; no firm D call. The germline CDR1 and CDR2 sequences are SGHRS and YFSETQ. There are 15 residues in the CDR3. V was shortened by 0 bases and J by 0 bases, with 8 bases between the two germline ends. The DNA of the CDR3 is TGCGCCAGCAGCTTGGCACAGTCTAGCACAGATACGCAGTATTTT. Amino acid sequence: CASSLAQSSTDTQYF.

This clonotype has a handful of counts. The rearrangement joins TRBV2 to TRBJ2-7; TRBD1 matches 11 bases. With V trimmed by 10 bases and J by 3 bases, 5 bases remained unmatched. The CDR3 loop spans 13 amino acids. Germline CDR1 is SNHLY and CDR2 is FYNNEI. CDR3 protein: CATPGQGGYEQYF. The CDR3 region has the DNA TGTGCCACTCCGGGACAGGGGGGCTACGAGCAGTACTTC.

The gene calls are TRBV7-3 and TRBJ2-3; a weak D match, TRBD2 (5 bases). This CDR3 is 15 amino acids long. Germline assignment: CDR1 SGHTA and CDR2 FQGTGA. V shed 5 bases and J shed 4 bases, with 16 bases lying between them. CDR3 protein: CASSLTPTTADTQYF. CDR3 coding DNA: TGTGCCAGCAGCCTTACGCCGACTACTGCAGATACGCAGTATTTT. The variable domain in full, with the rest retrieved from reference TRBV7-3 and TRBJ2-3, is GAGVSQTPSNKVTEKGKYVELRCDPISGHTALYWYRQSLGQGPEFLIYFQGTGAADDSGLPNDRFFAVRPEGSVSTLKIQRTERGDSAVYLCASSLTPTTADTQYFGPGTRLTVL.

V gene TRBV6-5 combines with J gene TRBJ2-1; the D gene is possibly TRBD1 (5 bases). CDR1 MNHEY and CDR2 SVGAGI come from the germline V gene. There are 14 residues in the CDR3. Trimming cost V 2 bases and J 9 bases, with 14 bases left between them. CDR3 sequence (DNA): TGTGCCAGCAGTTACCGACAGACCTTGAGTGAGCAGTTCTTC. Amino acid sequence: CASSYRQTLSEQFF.

The genes are TRBV6-4 and TRBJ2-3; 9 positions agree with TRBD2. Germline assignment: CDR1 MRHNA and CDR2 SNTAGT. This CDR3 has 15 residues. With V trimmed by 2 bases and J by 4 bases, 4 bases remained unmatched. CDR3 coding DNA: TGTGCCAGCAGTGACCAGCGGGGGGAAGCAGATACGCAGTATTTT. Protein sequence: CASSDQRGEADTQYF.

The sample holds a few counts of this clonotype. This chain uses TRBV15 with TRBJ2-7; possible D gene TRBD1, 5 bases. V was trimmed by 0 bases and J by 1 base, leaving 16 bases between them. Germline V CDR1 and CDR2: LNHNV, YYDKDF (reference sequence). The CDR3 contains 17 residues. The CDR3 loop reads CATSRDRQRQSSYEQYF. The CDR3 DNA reads as TGTGCCACCAGCAGAGATCGTCAGAGACAGAGTTCCTACGAGCAGTACTTC.

In this sample, this clonotype turned up a few times. This sequence joins TRBV13 and TRBJ2-5, with no clear D. Per germline, CDR1 PRHDT and CDR2 FYEKMQ (reference sequence). CDR3 length: 17 residues. Trimming took off 5 bases at V and 5 bases at J, with 24 bases between the two ends. DNA of the CDR3: TGTGCCAGCAGCCCTCCACCCGGGCCCACCGGCCAGGAGACCCAGTACTTC. Protein sequence: CASSPPPGPTGQETQYF.

This clonotype was found a few times. The chain uses TRBV20-1 and TRBJ1-1; 7 positions agree with TRBD1. V lost 5 bases, J lost 4 bases, and 7 bases stayed unmatched. Germline loops: CDR1 DFQATT, CDR2 SNEGSKA (reference sequence). This CDR3 is 13 amino acids long. The CDR3: CSAARQGGTEAFF. The CDR3 nucleotides read TGCAGTGCTGCCCGACAGGGTGGCACTGAAGCTTTCTTT.

V and J are TRBV12-3 or TRBV12-4 and TRBJ1-2, with D unresolved. Trimming left V 3 bases short and J 7 bases short, with 9 bases between. The CDR3 loop spans 12 amino acids. This chain's CDR3 is CASSFTRLGYTF. In DNA form, the CDR3 reads TGTGCCAGCAGTTTTACGAGGCTTGGCTACACCTTC.

CDR3 in amino acids: CASITGGSYNEQFF. The DNA for the CDR3 is TGTGCCAGCATAACAGGGGGATCCTACAATGAGCAGTTCTTC. This sequence joins TRBV6-2 or TRBV6-3 and TRBJ2-1; 8 bases line up with TRBD1. Germline V gene lookup returns CDR1 MNHEY and CDR2 SVGEGT. The ends lost 7 bases at V and 1 base at J; junction bases unmatched: 3. The CDR3 runs 14 residues.

This clonotype was seen a few times. The V gene is TRBV7-9, the J gene TRBJ2-1, with TRBD2 matching 13 bases. V gave up 5 bases and J gave up 0 bases; unmatched junction bases: 7. The CDR3 spans 18 residues. CDR1 and CDR2 (germline): SEHNR, FQNEAQ (reference sequence). This CDR3 is CASSQTLAGGSSYNEQFF. As DNA, the CDR3 is TGTGCCAGCAGCCAAACACTAGCGGGAGGGAGCTCCTACAATGAGCAGTTCTTC.

The chain couples TRBV14 to TRBJ2-1, with D perhaps matching TRBD2 (5 bases). The CDR3 runs 18 residues. Germline V gene sequence: CDR1 SGHDN, CDR2 FVKESK. V was shortened by 0 bases and J by 7 bases, with 22 bases between the two germline ends. Here the CDR3 reads CASSQDFGLGVFGNEQFF. As DNA, the CDR3 is TGTGCCAGCAGCCAAGATTTTGGGCTGGGAGTGTTCGGGAATGAGCAGTTCTTC.

This clonotype was observed many times. This chain links TRBV23-1 with TRBJ2-1; the D gene could be TRBD1 or TRBD2 (5 bases each). TRBV23-1 is an ORF; its function is uncertain. V gave up 1 base and J gave up 5 bases, with 15 bases separating them. The CDR3 is 16 residues long. The CDR3 loop reads CASSQYGTEMDNEQFF. DNA of the CDR3: TGCGCCAGCAGTCAATACGGGACCGAAATGGACAATGAGCAGTTCTTC.

CDR3 sequence: CASSLVAGFGYTF. Here the CDR3 DNA reads TGCGCCAGCAGCTTGGTAGCAGGCTTCGGGTACACCTTC. The V and J genes are TRBV5-1 and TRBJ1-2; D call uncertain. This CDR3 region has 13 residues. The germline CDR1 and CDR2 sequences are SGHRS and YFSETQ. V lost 0 bases and J 11 bases, leaving 14 bases between the germline ends.

This clonotype has only a few counts. The rearrangement joins TRBV7-2 to TRBJ1-2, with 7 bases lining up with TRBD1. Germline assignment: CDR1 SGHTA and CDR2 FQGNSA. The CDR3 is 13 residues long. Trimming cost V 5 bases and J 5 bases; bases outside gene matches: 5. The CDR3 DNA reads as TGTGCCAGCAGCCCCGACAGGGAATATGGCTACACCTTC. This gives the protein CASSPDREYGYTF.

The genes are TRBV29-1 and TRBJ2-3; possibly TRBD2 for D (6 bases). The V and J ends lost 2 bases and 1 base respectively, with 13 bases between them. Germline V gene data show CDR1 as SQVTM and CDR2 as ANQGSEA. This CDR3 region has 15 residues. CDR3 coding DNA: TGCAGCGTTGAACGGAGGGTGCGAGGCACAGATACGCAGTATTTT. It yields the protein CSVERRVRGTDTQYF.

In its sample, this clonotype was seen a few times. The chain uses TRBV7-9 and TRBJ1-2, with 8 nucleotides matching TRBD1. Trimming removed 5 bases from V and 5 bases from J; junction bases left unmatched: 10. Germline V gene lookup returns CDR1 SEHNR and CDR2 FQNEAQ (reference sequence). This CDR3 spans 15 amino acids. CDR3 coding DNA: TGTGCCAGCAGCAACTCGGGACAGGAATGGTATGGCTACACCTTC. As protein: CASSNSGQEWYGYTF. The variable domain in full, completed from reference TRBV7-9 and TRBJ1-2, reads DTGVSQNPRHKITKRGQNVTFRCDPISEHNRLYWYRQTLGQGPEFLTYFQNEAQLEKSRLLSDRFSAERPKGSFSTLEIQRTEQGDSAMYLCASSNSGQEWYGYTFGSGTRLTVV.

This chain joins TRBV5-6 and TRBJ1-6; unclear D gene. Trimming stripped 0 bases from V and 3 bases from J, with 10 bases between. The CDR3 length is 16 residues. Germline assignment: CDR1 SGHDT and CDR2 YYEEEE. As DNA, the CDR3 is TGTGCCAGCAGCTTGGAGAATCAAGACTATAATTCACCCCTCCACTTT. It specifies CASSLENQDYNSPLHF.

V and J are TRBV19 and TRBJ2-7; D is ambiguous. This CDR3 contains 13 residues. V lost 3 bases, J lost 7 bases, and 13 bases lay in between. Looked up from germline, CDR1 is LNHDA and CDR2 is SQIVND (reference sequence). The DNA for the CDR3 is TGTGCCAGTAGTATGTCGCTTCACGAGGAGCAGTACTTC. Translation gives CASSMSLHEEQYF. Full variable domain (missing parts from reference TRBV19 and TRBJ2-7): DGGITQSPKYLFRKEGQNVTLSCEQNLNHDAMYWYRQDPGQGLRLIYYSQIVNDFQKGDIAEGYSVSREKKESFPLTVTSAQKNPTAFYLCASSMSLHEEQYFGPGTRLTVT.

This clonotype came up a few times. The chain uses TRBV10-3 and TRBJ1-1; 8 nucleotides line up with TRBD1. Unmatched junction bases numbered 6, after V lost 5 bases and J lost 1 base. Germline loops: CDR1 ENHRY, CDR2 SYGVKD. The CDR3 is 15 residues long. CDR3 in amino acids: CAISTQGAGNTEAFF. The CDR3 nucleotides read TGTGCCATCAGTACCCAGGGGGCGGGGAACACTGAAGCTTTCTTT.